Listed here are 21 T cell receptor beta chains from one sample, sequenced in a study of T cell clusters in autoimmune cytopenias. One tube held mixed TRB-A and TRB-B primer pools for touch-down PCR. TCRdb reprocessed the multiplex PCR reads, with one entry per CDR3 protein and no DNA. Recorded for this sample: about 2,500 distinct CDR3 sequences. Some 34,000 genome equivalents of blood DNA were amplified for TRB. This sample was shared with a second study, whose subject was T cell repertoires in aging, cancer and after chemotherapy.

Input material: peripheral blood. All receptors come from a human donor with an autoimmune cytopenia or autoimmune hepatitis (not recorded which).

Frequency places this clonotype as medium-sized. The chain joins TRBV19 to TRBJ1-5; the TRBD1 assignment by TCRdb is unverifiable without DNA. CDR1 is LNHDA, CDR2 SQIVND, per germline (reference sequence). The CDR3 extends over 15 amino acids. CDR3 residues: CASRGGTGKNQPQHF.

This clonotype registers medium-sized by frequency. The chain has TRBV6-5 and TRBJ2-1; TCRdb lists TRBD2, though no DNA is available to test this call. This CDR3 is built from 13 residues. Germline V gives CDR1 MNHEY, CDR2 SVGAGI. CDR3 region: CASSYIGGYEQFF.

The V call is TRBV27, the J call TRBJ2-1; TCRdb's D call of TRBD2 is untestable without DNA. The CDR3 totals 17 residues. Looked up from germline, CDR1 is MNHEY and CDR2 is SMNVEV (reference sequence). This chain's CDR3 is CASSPARLAGGRYEQFF.

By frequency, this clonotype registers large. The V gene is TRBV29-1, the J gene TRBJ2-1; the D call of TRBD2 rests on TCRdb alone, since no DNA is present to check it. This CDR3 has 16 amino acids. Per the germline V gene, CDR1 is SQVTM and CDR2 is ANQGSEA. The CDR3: CSVPRTSGGAFSEQFF.

CDR3: CASSQTSGGAETQYF. The chain joins TRBV11-1 to TRBJ2-5; the TRBD2 assignment by TCRdb is unverifiable without DNA. CDR3 length: 15 amino acids. CDR1 and CDR2 (germline): SGHAT, FQDESV (reference sequence).

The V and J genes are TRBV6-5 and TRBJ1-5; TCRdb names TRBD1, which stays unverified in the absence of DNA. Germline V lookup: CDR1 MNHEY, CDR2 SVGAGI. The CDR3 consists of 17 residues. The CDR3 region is CASSYSWDPTSNQPQHF.

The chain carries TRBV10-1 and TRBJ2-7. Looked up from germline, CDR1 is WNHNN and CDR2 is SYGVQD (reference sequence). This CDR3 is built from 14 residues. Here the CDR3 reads CASSESGYTAEQYF.

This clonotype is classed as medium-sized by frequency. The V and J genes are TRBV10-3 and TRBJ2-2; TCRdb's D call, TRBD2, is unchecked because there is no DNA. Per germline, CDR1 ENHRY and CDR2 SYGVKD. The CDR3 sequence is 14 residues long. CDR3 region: CAISGLAVTGELFF.

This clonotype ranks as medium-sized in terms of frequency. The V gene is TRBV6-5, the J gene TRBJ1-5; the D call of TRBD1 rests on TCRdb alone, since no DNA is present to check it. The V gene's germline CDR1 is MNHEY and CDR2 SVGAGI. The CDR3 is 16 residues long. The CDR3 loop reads CASSSSGTGGNQPQHF.

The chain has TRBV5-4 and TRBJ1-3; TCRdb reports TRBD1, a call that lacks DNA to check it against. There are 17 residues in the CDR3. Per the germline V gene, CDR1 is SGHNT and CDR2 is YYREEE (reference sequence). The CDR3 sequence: CASSLDKSGALGNTIYF.

CDR3: CASSGTENEKLFF. The chain uses TRBV6-1 and TRBJ1-4; TCRdb's D call, TRBD1, is unchecked because there is no DNA. Looked up from germline, CDR1 is MNHNS and CDR2 is SASEGT. This CDR3 contains 13 residues.

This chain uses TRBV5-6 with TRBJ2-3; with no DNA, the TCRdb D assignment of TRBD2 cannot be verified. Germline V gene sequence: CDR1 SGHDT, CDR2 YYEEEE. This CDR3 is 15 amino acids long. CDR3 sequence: CASSPSAGISDTRYF.

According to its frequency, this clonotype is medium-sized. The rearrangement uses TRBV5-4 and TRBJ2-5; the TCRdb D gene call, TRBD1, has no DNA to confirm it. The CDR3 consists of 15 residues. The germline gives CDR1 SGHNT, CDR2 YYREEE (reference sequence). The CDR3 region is CASSPGTGARETQYF.

This CDR3 reads CASSPTGQGTEAFF. This chain connects TRBV18 to TRBJ1-1; TCRdb reports TRBD1, a call that lacks DNA to check it against. Germline-derived CDR1 and CDR2 are KGHSH and LQKENI. The CDR3 has 14 residues.

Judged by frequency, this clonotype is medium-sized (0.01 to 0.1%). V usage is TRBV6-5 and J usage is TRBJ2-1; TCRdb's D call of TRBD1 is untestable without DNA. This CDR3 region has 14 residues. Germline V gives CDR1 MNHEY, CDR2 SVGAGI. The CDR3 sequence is CASRPRPDSNEQFF.

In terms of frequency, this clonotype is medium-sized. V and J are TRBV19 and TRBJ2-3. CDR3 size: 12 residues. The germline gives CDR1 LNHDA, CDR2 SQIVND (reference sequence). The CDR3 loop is CASSSFGDTQYF.

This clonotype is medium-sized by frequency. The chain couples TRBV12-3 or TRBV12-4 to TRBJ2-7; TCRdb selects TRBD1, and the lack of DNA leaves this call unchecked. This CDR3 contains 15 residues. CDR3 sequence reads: CASSFRALPLYEQYF.

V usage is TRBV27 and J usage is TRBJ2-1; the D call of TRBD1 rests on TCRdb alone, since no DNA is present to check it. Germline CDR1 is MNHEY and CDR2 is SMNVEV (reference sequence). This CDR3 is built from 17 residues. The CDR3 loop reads CASSLVRSSWDDNEQFF.

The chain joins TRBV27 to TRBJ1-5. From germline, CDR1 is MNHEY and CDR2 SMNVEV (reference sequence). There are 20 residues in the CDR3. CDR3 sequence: CASSLTRLGFRRTNNQPQHF.

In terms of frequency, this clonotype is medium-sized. CDR3 sequence: CASSRRVNSPLHF. The chain links TRBV5-4 to TRBJ1-6. This CDR3 is 13 amino acids long. Germline CDR1 is SGHNT and CDR2 is YYREEE (reference sequence).

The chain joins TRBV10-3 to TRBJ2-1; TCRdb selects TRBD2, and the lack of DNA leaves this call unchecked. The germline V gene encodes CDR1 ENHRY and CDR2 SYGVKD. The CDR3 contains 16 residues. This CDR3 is CAISVTTSGRTDEQFF.